This T cell receptor beta chain was sequenced for a study of blood T cell repertoires in COVID-19. Background on the study: Sources were T cells, B-cell-depleted T cells, or PBMCs; the material itself was cDNA or gDNA.

The table lists this clone with a few counts. The data were produced by immunoSEQ multiplex PCR, yet TCRdb's version contains in-frame clones alone and is incomplete. The sample gives about 63,000 clones, 80% to 90% of which show up once; around 3.7% is in the top ten. Participant-reported clinical history was the basis for cohort assignment. The clonotype was recovered from a woman in her 40s with acute COVID-19. The sample consisted of PBMCs or T cells enriched from blood (not recorded which).

The CDR3 DNA reads TGTGCCAGCAGCTCACAGGGGGCGGGGTTGGCAGATACGCAGTATTTT. Amino acid sequence: CASSSQGAGLADTQYF. The chain has TRBV5-7 and TRBJ2-3, with 9 bases aligning to TRBD1. TRBV5-7 is treated as an ORF (open reading frame) with a function not yet certain. The CDR3 has 16 residues. Unmatched junction bases numbered 9, after V lost 3 bases and J lost 4 bases.